These T cell receptor beta chains were read from a single sample in a study of OX40 agonist ivuxolimab in advanced cancers. Measured with immunoSEQ multiplex PCR; TCRdb has only the in-frame clones, and not every one. Of approximately 68,000 clones in the sample, around 87% were seen once. The sequences come from CD4+ or CD8+ T cells sorted from blood, collected in a trial of the OX40 agonist ivuxolimab. The receptors were gathered from an adult with an advanced solid tumor such as melanoma, head and neck, liver or kidney cancer. The CDR3 runs from the conserved cysteine through the conserved F or W. A D gene is named only where the DNA matches it firmly. Size values are once, few and many counts, or a class for expanded clones, and some rows have none.

J | V | size | D | DNA | CDR3
TRBJ1-3 | TRBV27 | . | TRBD1 | TGTGCCAGCAGTTCAGCCCGGGACAGGGGTAGAAACACCATATATTTT | CASSSARDRGRNTIYF
TRBJ1-6 | TRBV2 | . | . | TGTGCCAGCACCTGGCAGTCAAACAAGAATAATTCACCCCTCCACTTT | CASTWQSNKNNSPLHF
TRBJ2-7 | TRBV18 | . | TRBD2 | TGTGCCAGCTCATCGGCTAGCGGGGTTTCCTACGAGCAGTACTTC | CASSSASGVSYEQYF
TRBJ1-2 | TRBV5-1 | . | . | TGCGCCAGCAGCTTGGGGGATCTTAACTATGGCTACACCTTC | CASSLGDLNYGYTF
TRBJ1-2 | TRBV30 | . | . | TGTGCCTGGAGTGTCGGGGGGGCTGGCTACACCTTC | CAWSVGGAGYTF
TRBJ2-2 | TRBV7-3 | . | TRBD1 | TGTGCCAGCAGCATCCGGACAGGGGCAGGGACCGGGGAGCTGTTTTTT | CASSIRTGAGTGELFF
TRBJ2-5 | TRBV5-1 | once | . | TGCGCCAGCAGCTTGGGGCAGCAGCAAGAGACCCAGTACTTC | CASSLGQQQETQYF
TRBJ1-1 | TRBV14 | . | TRBD1 | TGTGCCAGCAGCCCCCCTCGGACAGGGGGCACTGAAGCTTTCTTT | CASSPPRTGGTEAFF
TRBJ1-2 | TRBV28 | . | TRBD1 | TGTGCCAGCGACCCCTCGGACAGGGTACTCTATGGCTACACCTTC | CASDPSDRVLYGYTF
TRBJ1-4 | TRBV28 | . | . | TGTGCCAGCACCCCAAGTGAGGAACCTAATGAAAAACTGTTTTTT | CASTPSEEPNEKLFF
TRBJ2-1 | TRBV5-1 | . | . | TGCGCCAGCAGCTTGGAAGCGGGTCCCAATGAGCAGTTCTTC | CASSLEAGPNEQFF